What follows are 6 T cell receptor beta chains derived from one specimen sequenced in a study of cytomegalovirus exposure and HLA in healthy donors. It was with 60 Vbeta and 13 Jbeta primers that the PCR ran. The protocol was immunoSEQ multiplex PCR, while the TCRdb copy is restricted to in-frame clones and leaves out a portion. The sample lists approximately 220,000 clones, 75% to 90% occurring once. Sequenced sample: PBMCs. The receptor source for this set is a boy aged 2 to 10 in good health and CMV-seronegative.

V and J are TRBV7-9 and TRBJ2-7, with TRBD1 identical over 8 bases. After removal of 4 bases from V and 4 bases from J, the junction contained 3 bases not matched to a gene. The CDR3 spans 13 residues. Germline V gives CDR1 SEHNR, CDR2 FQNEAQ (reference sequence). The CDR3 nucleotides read TGTGCCAGCAGCTGGACAGGGAGGTACGAGCAGTACTTC. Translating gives CASSWTGRYEQYF.

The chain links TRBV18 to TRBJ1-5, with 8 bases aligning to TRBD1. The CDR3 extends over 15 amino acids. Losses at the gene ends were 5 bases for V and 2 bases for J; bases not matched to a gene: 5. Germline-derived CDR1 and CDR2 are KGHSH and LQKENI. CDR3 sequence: CASSTGTGGNQPQHF. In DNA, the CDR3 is TGTGCCAGCTCAACCGGGACAGGTGGCAATCAGCCCCAGCATTTT.

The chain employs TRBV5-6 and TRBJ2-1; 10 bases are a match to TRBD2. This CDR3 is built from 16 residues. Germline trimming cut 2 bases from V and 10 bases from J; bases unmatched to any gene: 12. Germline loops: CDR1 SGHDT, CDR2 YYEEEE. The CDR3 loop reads CASSFGVSGGPREQFF. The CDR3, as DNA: TGTGCCAGCAGCTTTGGGGTTAGCGGGGGGCCGAGAGAGCAGTTCTTC.

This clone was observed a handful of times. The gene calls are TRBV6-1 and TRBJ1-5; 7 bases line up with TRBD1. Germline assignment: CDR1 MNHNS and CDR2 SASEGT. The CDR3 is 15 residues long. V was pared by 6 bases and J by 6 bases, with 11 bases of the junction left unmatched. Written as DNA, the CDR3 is TGTGCCAGCAGCCGGCAGGGGGTGGTGGGTCAGCCCCAGCATTTT. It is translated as CASSRQGVVGQPQHF.

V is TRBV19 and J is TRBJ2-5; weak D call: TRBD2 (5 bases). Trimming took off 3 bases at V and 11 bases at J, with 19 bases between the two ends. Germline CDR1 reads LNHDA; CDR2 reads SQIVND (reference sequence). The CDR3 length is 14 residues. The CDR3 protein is CASSIPLRPWEQYF. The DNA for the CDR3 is TGTGCCAGTAGTATTCCCCTCAGGCCTTGGGAGCAGTACTTC.

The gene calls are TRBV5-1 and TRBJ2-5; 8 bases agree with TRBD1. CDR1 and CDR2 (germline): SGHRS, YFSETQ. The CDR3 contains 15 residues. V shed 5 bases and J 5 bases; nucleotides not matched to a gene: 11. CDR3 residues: CASRTRQGIGETQYF. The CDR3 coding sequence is TGCGCCAGCAGAACAAGACAGGGGATTGGGGAGACCCAGTACTTC.